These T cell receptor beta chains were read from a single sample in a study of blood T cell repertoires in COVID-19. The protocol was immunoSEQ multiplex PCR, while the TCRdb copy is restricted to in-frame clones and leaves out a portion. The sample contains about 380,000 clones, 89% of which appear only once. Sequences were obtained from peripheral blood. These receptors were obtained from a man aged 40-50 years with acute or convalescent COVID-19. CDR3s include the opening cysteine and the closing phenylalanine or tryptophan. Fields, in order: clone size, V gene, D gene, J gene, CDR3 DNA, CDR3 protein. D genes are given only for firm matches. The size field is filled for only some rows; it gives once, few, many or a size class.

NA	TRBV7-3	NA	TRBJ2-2	TGTGCCAGCAGCTTACGGACCGGGGAGCTGTTTTTT	CASSLRTGELFF
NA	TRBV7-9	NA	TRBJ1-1	TGTGCCAGCAGCTTAAACCTCCGGGACACTGAAGCTTTCTTT	CASSLNLRDTEAFF
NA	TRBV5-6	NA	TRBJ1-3	TGTGCCAGCAGCTTGGTCGCGGGGGCGGGAGGAAACACCATATATTTT	CASSLVAGAGGNTIYF
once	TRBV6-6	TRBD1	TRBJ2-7	TGTGCCAGCAGTGCTCCGGGACAGGGAGTGGGCGAGCAGTACTTC	CASSAPGQGVGEQYF
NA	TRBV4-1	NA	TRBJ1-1	TGCGCCAGCAGCCAAGTTAAGACAGCTATGATGAACACTGAAGCTTTCTTT	CASSQVKTAMMNTEAFF
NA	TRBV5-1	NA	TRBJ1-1	TGCGCCAGCAGCGCCAATCAGGGAAACACTGAAGCTTTCTTT	CASSANQGNTEAFF
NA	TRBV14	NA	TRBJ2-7	TGTGCCAGCAGCTTCTTAGCGGCCTACGAGCAGTACTTC	CASSFLAAYEQYF
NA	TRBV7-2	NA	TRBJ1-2	TGTGCCAGCAGCTTAGCGATAGCTAACTATGGCTACACCTTC	CASSLAIANYGYTF
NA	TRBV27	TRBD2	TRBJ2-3	TGTGCCACCCGGACTAGCGGTACAGATACGCAGTATTTT	CATRTSGTDTQYF
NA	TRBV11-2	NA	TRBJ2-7	TGTGCCAGCAGTCGCGGGCAGTCCTACGAGCAGTACTTC	CASSRGQSYEQYF
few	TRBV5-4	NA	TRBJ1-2	TGTGCCAGCAGCTTGGGACAGAACTATGGCTACACCTTC	CASSLGQNYGYTF
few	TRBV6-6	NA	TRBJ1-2	TGTGCCAGCAGTTCAGGGAACTATGGCTACACCTTC	CASSSGNYGYTF
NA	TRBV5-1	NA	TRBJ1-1	TGCGCCAGCAGTGGGTTGAGCGGCACTGAAGCTTTCTTT	CASSGLSGTEAFF
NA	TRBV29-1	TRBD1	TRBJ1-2	TGCAGCGCGGCCCAGGGGGCCCAACTGGGAGGCTACACCTTC	CSAAQGAQLGGYTF
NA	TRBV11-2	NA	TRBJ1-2	TGTGCCAGCAGCTTAACGACTTCCGGCGATGGCTACACCTTC	CASSLTTSGDGYTF
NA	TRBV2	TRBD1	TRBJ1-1	TGTGCCAGCAGTGAATCGACTAGGGGACAGTCGTTT	CASSESTRGQSF